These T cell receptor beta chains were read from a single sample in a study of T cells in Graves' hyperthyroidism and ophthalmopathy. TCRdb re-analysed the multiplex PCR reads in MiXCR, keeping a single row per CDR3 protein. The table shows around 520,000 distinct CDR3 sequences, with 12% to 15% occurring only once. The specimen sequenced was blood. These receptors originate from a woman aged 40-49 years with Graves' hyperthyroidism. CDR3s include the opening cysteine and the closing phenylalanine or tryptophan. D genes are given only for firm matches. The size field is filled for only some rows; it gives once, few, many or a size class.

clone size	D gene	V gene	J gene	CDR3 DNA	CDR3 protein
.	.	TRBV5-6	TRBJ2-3	TGTGCCAGCAGCTTGAGAGCGGACAGGTGGAGGGGGGACACAGATACGCAGTATTTT	CASSLRADRWRGDTDTQYF
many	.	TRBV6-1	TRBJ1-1	TGTGCCAGCAGTGTTAAGGGTCGCACTGAAGCTTTCTTT	CASSVKGRTEAFF
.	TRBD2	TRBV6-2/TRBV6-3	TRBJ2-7	TGTGCCACCGGGACTAGCGGTTCCGGCGAGCAGTACTTC	CATGTSGSGEQYF
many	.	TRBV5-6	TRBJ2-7	TGTGCCAGCAGCCGGGACCTCGAAGGCGAGCAGTACTTC	CASSRDLEGEQYF
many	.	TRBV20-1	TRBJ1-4	TGCAGTGCAGGGACTGCCGCCAATGAAAAACTGTTTTTT	CSAGTAANEKLFF
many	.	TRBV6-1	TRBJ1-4	TGTGCCAGCAGTGAACAGGCAGGGGCTAATGAAAAACTGTTTTTT	CASSEQAGANEKLFF
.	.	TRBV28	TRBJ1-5	TGTGCCAGCAGTGGGACATATAATCAGCCCCAGCATTTT	CASSGTYNQPQHF
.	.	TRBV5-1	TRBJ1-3	TGCGCCAGCGGAACTGGGGACACCTCTGGAAACACCATATATTTT	CASGTGDTSGNTIYF
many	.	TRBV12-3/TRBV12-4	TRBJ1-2	TGTGCCAGCAGCTCAGGGACGTACTATGGCTACACCTTC	CASSSGTYYGYTF
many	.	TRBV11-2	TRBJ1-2	TGTGCCAGCAGCTTAGGGGCAGGTGTTGGTTACTATGGCTACACCTTC	CASSLGAGVGYYGYTF
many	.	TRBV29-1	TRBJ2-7	TGCAGCGTTGAAGCCCGGGGCAGGTATAGGTACTTC	CSVEARGRYRYF
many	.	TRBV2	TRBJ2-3	TGTGCCAGCGGACCGAGGACAGATACGCAGTATTTT	CASGPRTDTQYF
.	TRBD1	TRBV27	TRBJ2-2	TGTGCCAGCAGTTATTTAGGGGGCATAGTCGGGGAGCTGTTTTTT	CASSYLGGIVGELFF
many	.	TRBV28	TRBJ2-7	TGTGCCAGCAGTTACCCGGGACTCCAAAGGGAGTACTTC	CASSYPGLQREYF
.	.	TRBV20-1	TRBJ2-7	TGCAGTGCTAGAGGTGGTAGGGGCGCGTATCCCTACGAGCAGTACTTC	CSARGGRGAYPYEQYF
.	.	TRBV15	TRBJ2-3	TGTGCCACCAGCAGAGATCCACAGGGCACAGATACGCAGTATTTT	CATSRDPQGTDTQYF
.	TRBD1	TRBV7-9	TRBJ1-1	TGTGCCAGCAGAGACGACAGGGGAGTCACTGAAGCTTTCTTT	CASRDDRGVTEAFF
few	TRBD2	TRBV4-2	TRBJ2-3	TGTGCCAGCAGCCAAGAGCCGGGACTAGCCTCAGATACGCAGTATTTT	CASSQEPGLASDTQYF
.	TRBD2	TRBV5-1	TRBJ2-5	TGCGCCAGCAGCTTGGAGGGCGGGAGGGCCGGAGAGACCCAGTACTTC	CASSLEGGRAGETQYF
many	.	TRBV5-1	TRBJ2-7	TGCGCCAGCAGCTTGGGACGGAACAACTACGAGCAGTACTTC	CASSLGRNNYEQYF
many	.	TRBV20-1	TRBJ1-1	TGCAGTGCTAGGGTTCTGGCGGCGAACACTGAAGCTTTCTTT	CSARVLAANTEAFF
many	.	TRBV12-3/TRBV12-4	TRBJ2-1	TGTGCCAGCAGCAACACCGGGACACACCCCGATGAGCAGTTCTTC	CASSNTGTHPDEQFF
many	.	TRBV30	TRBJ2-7	TGTGCCTGGAGGCCGACCAAGGGAGAGCGGCGGTCCTACGAGCAGTACTTC	CAWRPTKGERRSYEQYF
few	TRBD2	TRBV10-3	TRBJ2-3	TGTGCCACCCACCCGGGACTAGCGGGAGGGCCCGATACGCAGTATTTT	CATHPGLAGGPDTQYF
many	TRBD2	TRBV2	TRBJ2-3	TGTGCCAGCGTAGCGGGACTCACAGATACGCAGTATTTT	CASVAGLTDTQYF
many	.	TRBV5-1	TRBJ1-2	TGCGCCAGCAGACCGGACAGCGCCTTCGGCTACACCTTC	CASRPDSAFGYTF
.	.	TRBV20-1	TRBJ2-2	TGCAGTGCTCACAGGACCGGGGAGCTGTTTTTT	CSAHRTGELFF
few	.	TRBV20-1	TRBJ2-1	TGCAGTGCGGAAGGACTTGGAAACAATGAGCAGTTCTTC	CSAEGLGNNEQFF
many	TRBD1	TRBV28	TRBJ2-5	TGTGCCACCAAGACCGACAGGGGGCATGAGACCCAGTACTTC	CATKTDRGHETQYF
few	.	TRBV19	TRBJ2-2	TGTGCCAGTAGTATAGGTTGGGAGACCGGGGAGCTGTTTTTT	CASSIGWETGELFF
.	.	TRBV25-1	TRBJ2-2	TGTGCCAGCAGTGGAACTAGCAATCTTGCCGGGGAGCTGTTTTTT	CASSGTSNLAGELFF
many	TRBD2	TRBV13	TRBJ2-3	TGTGCCAGCAGCCCGTTCGGGACTACCAGCACAGATACGCAGTATTTT	CASSPFGTTSTDTQYF
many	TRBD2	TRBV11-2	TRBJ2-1	TGTGCCAGCAGCCGGACTAGCGGGAGTGTCCTGAATGAGCAGTTCTTC	CASSRTSGSVLNEQFF
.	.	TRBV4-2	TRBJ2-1	TGTGCCAGCAGCCCCGGGAAGGGGATCAACAATGAGCAGTTCTTC	CASSPGKGINNEQFF
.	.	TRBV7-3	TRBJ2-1	TGTGCCAGCAGCTTGAACCCGGATGGTGATGGGCAGTTCTTC	CASSLNPDGDGQFF
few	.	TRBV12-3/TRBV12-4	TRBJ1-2	TGTACCAGCAGTTTGCGTCGCAGGCTTGGGGCAGCCAACTATGGCTACACCTTC	CTSSLRRRLGAANYGYTF
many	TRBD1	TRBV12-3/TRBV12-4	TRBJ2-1	TGTGCCAGCAGCTCTCCGGGACAGGGGCTCTTCCCAGACTCCTACAATGAGCAGTTCTTC	CASSSPGQGLFPDSYNEQFF
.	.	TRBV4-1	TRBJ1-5	TGCGCCAGCAGCCCTGGTTTGGGGGGCATTCAGCCCCAGCATTTT	CASSPGLGGIQPQHF
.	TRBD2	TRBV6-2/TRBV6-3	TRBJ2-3	TGTGCCAGCAGTTATGTGGGAGGGCCAGATACGCAGTATTTT	CASSYVGGPDTQYF
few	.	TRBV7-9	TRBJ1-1	TGTGCCAGCAGCCACGAACAGGGAGGGATCACTGAAGCTTTCTTT	CASSHEQGGITEAFF
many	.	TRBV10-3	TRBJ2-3	TGTGCCATCAGTGATATATCGGGCGGGACTTTGGATACGCAGTATTTT	CAISDISGGTLDTQYF
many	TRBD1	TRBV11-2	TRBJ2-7	TGTGCCAGCAGCTTAGGGGACAGGGTAGCCTACGAGCAGTACTTC	CASSLGDRVAYEQYF
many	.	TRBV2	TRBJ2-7	TGTGCCAGCAGCCCGGACAGTCCGCACGAGCAGTACTTC	CASSPDSPHEQYF
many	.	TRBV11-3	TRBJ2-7	TGTGCCAGCAGCAACCGGGCCCAGCCCTCCGAGCAGTACTTC	CASSNRAQPSEQYF
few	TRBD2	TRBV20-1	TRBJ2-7	TGCAGTGGAACTAGCGTGACGGGTTGGGAGCAGTACTTC	CSGTSVTGWEQYF
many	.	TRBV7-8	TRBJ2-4	TGTGCCAGCAGCTTAGCGGCCTGGGAAGCCAAAAACATTCAGTACTTC	CASSLAAWEAKNIQYF
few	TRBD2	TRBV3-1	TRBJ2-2	TGTGCCAGCAGCCACTCTAGCGGGAGCGGGGAGCTGTTTTTT	CASSHSSGSGELFF
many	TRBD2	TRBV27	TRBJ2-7	TGTGCCAGCAAGCTAGCGGGAGCTTCCTACGAGCAGTACTTC	CASKLAGASYEQYF